This TCR beta chain is drawn from a study of cytomegalovirus exposure and HLA in healthy donors. The PCR ran on 60 Vbeta and 13 Jbeta primers. Sequenced by immunoSEQ multiplex PCR; TCRdb stores in-frame clones only, minus some. This sample has tens of thousands of clones, with approximately 82% found just once. Per germline, CDR1 LNHDA and CDR2 SQIVND (reference sequence). The CDR3 runs 14 residues. The V end lost 3 bases, the J end lost 4 bases, and 12 bases lay between the germline ends. Sample: PBMCs. The chain carries TRBV19 and TRBJ1-1; D not resolved. This TCR was sampled from a man between 40 and 49 years old in good health and CMV-seronegative. CDR3 sequence (DNA): TGTGCCAGTAGTATGCGCCCCGGGGTCACTGAAGCTTTCTTT. This codes for CASSMRPGVTEAFF.